Listed below are T cell receptor beta chains from one sample, sequenced in a study of T cell responses to AZD1222 COVID-19 vaccine. Data came from immunoSEQ multiplex PCR; TCRdb stores just in-frame clones and leaves some out. The sample holds roughly 160,000 clones, around 92% seen once. Sequencing was performed on peripheral blood, taken on day 0 of AZD1222 vaccination. Receptors originate from an adult in good health. Both conserved end residues are part of each CDR3. The order of the fields is V gene, D gene, J gene, CDR3 DNA, CDR3 protein. The D gene is left open where the match is weak.

>TRBV6-5|TRBD1|TRBJ1-2
TGTGCCAGCAGTTACCTGACAGGGAACTATGGCTACACCTTC
CASSYLTGNYGYTF
>TRBV12-3/TRBV12-4|NA|TRBJ2-1
TGTGCCAGCAGTTTTAGGAGGGAGCAGTTCTTC
CASSFRREQFF
>TRBV6-2/TRBV6-3|NA|TRBJ2-6
TGTGCCAGCAGTTACTCTGGGGCCAACGTCCTGACTTTC
CASSYSGANVLTF
>TRBV10-3|NA|TRBJ2-2
TGTGCCATCAGTGAACTGAGGGGGGGCACCGGGGAGCTGTTTTTT
CAISELRGGTGELFF
>TRBV7-6|TRBD1|TRBJ2-7
TGTGCCAGCAGCTTGAAACAGGGGGTCTACGAGCAGTACTTC
CASSLKQGVYEQYF
>TRBV7-2|TRBD1|TRBJ1-2
TGTGCCAGCAGCAGACCCCGGACAGGACAACTCTATGGCTACACCTTC
CASSRPRTGQLYGYTF
>TRBV3-1/TRBV3-2|NA|TRBJ1-4
TGTGCCAGCAGCGCAGGGGAGACTAATGAAAAACTGTTTTTT
CASSAGETNEKLFF
>TRBV28|TRBD1|TRBJ1-5
TGTGCCAGCAGCCTGCCGGGACAGGTGGATTATAGCAATCAGCCCCAGCATTTT
CASSLPGQVDYSNQPQHF
>TRBV6-2/TRBV6-3|TRBD1|TRBJ1-5
TGTGCCAGCAGTGGGGGACAGGGAAGCAATCAGCCCCAGCATTTT
CASSGGQGSNQPQHF
>TRBV21-1|NA|TRBJ1-1
TGTGCCAGCAGCCAGACACAGGGATCCGCTTTCGAGAACACTGAAGCTTTCTTT
CASSQTQGSAFENTEAFF
>TRBV28|TRBD1|TRBJ1-2
TGTGCCAGCAGTCCGCCAACCGGACAGGGGGACGGCTACACCTTC
CASSPPTGQGDGYTF